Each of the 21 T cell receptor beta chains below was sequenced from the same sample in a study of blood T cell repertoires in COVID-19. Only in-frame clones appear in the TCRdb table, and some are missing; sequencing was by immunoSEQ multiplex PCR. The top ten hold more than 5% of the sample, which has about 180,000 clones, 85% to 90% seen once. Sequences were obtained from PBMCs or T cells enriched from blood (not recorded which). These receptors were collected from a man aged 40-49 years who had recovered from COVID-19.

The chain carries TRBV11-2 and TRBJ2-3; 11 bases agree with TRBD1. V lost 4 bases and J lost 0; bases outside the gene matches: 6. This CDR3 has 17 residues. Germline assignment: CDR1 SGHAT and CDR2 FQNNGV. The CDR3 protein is CASSSGTGGSSTDTQYF. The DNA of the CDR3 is TGTGCCAGCAGCTCTGGGACAGGGGGTAGCAGCACAGATACGCAGTATTTT.

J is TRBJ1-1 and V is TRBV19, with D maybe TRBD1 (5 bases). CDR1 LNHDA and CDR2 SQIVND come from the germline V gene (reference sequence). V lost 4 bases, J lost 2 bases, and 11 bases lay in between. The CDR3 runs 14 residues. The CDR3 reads CASSSGTVNTEAFF. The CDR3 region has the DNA TGTGCCAGTAGTAGCGGGACGGTTAACACTGAAGCTTTCTTT.

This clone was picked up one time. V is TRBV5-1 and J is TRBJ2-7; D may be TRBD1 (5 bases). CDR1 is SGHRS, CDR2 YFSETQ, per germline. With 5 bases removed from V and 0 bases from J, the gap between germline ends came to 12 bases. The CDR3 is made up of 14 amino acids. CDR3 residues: CASRKWGGSYEQYF. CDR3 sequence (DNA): TGCGCCAGCAGAAAGTGGGGCGGCTCCTACGAGCAGTACTTC. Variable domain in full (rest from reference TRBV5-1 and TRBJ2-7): KAGVTQTPRYLIKTRGQQVTLSCSPISGHRSVSWYQQTPGQGLQFLFEYFSETQRNKGNFPGRFSGRQFSNSRSEMNVSTLELGDSALYLCASRKWGGSYEQYFGPGTRLTVT.

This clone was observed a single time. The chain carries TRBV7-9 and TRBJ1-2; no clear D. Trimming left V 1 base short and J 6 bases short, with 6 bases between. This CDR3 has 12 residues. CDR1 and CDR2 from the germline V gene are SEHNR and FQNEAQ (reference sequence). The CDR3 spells CASSLGGDGYTF. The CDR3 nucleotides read TGTGCCAGCAGCTTAGGCGGGGATGGCTACACCTTC.

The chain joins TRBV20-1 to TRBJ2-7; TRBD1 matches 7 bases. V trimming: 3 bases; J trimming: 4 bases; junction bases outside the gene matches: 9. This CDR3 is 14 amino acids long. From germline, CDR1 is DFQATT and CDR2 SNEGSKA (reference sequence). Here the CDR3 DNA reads TGCAGTGCTAGTTACAGGGGATGGGGTTACGAGCAGTACTTC. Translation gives CSASYRGWGYEQYF.

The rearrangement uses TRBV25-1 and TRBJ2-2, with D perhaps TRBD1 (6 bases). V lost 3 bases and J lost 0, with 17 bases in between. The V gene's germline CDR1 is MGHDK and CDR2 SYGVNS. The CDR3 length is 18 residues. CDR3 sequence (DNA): TGTGCCAGCAGTGAGCGTCCGGGACAAGTCGCGAACACCGGGGAGCTGTTTTTT. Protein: CASSERPGQVANTGELFF.

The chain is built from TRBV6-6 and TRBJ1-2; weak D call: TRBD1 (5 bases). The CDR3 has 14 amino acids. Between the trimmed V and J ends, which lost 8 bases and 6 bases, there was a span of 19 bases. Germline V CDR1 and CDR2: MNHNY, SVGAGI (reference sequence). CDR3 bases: TGTGCCAGCGTCTCCCCCGGACACTCCAATGGCTACACCTTC. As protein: CASVSPGHSNGYTF.

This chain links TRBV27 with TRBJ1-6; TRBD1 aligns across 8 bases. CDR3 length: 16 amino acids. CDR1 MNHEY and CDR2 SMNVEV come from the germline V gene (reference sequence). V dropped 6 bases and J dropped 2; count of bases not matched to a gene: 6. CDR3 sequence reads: CASRSRQGTYNSPLHF. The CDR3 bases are TGTGCCAGCAGGTCACGACAGGGGACCTATAATTCACCCCTCCACTTT.

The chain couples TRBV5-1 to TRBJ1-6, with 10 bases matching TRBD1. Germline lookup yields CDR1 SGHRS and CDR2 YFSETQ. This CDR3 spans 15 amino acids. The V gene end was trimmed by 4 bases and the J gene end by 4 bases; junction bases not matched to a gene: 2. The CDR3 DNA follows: TGCGCCAGCAGCATGGGACAGGGGTATAATTCACCCCTCCACTTT. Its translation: CASSMGQGYNSPLHF.

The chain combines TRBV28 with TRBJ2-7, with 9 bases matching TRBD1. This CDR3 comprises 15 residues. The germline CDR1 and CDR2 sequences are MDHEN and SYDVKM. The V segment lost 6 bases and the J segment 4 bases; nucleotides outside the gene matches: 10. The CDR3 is CASRPSGQGTYEQYF. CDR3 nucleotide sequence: TGTGCCAGCAGACCCTCAGGACAGGGGACGTACGAGCAGTACTTC.

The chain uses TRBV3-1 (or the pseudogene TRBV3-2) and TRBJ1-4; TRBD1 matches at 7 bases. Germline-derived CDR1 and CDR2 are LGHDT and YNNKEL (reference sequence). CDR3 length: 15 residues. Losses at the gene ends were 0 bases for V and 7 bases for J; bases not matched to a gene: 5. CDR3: CASSQEAGGSEKLFF. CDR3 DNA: TGTGCCAGCAGCCAAGAGGCAGGGGGATCTGAAAAACTGTTTTTT.

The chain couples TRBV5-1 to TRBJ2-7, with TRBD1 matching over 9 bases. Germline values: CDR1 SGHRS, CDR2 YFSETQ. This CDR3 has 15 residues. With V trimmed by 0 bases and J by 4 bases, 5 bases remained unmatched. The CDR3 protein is CASSLAQGAIYEQYF. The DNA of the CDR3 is TGCGCCAGCAGCTTGGCACAGGGGGCCATTTACGAGCAGTACTTC.

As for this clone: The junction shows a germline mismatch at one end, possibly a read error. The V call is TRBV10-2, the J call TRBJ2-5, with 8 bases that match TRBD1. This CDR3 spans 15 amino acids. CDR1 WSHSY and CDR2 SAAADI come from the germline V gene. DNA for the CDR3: TGCGCCAGCAGTGAAGGTCCTCAACAGGGGGGCCCCTCAGACTTC. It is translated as CASSEGPQQGGPSDF.

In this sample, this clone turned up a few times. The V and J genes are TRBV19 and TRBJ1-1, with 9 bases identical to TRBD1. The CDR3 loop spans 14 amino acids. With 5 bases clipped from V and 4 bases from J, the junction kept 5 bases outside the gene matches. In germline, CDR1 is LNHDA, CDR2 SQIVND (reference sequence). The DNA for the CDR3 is TGTGCCAGTAGTGCACAGGGGGCTGGCACTGAAGCTTTCTTT. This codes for CASSAQGAGTEAFF.

CDR3 bases: TGTGCCAGCAGCGTAGATGCAGGGGAGAGCAATCAGCCCCAGCATTTT. Protein sequence: CASSVDAGESNQPQHF. The rearrangement joins TRBV9 to TRBJ1-5; perhaps TRBD1 as D (6 bases). The V and J ends lost 0 bases and 1 base respectively, with 11 bases between them. CDR1 SGDLS and CDR2 YYNGEE come from the germline V gene. CDR3 length: 16 residues.

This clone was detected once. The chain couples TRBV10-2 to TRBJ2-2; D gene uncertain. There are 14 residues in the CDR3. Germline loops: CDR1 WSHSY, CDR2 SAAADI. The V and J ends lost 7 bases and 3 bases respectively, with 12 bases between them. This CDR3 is CASKGGGYTGELFF. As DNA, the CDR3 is TGCGCCAGCAAAGGCGGTGGATACACCGGGGAGCTGTTTTTT.

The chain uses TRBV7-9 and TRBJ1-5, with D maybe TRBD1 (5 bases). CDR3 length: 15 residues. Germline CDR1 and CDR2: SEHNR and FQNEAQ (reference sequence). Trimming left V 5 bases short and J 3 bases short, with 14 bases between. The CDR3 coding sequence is TGTGCCAGCAGCCCGGAGGGCGGGGCCAATCAGCCCCAGCATTTT. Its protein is CASSPEGGANQPQHF.

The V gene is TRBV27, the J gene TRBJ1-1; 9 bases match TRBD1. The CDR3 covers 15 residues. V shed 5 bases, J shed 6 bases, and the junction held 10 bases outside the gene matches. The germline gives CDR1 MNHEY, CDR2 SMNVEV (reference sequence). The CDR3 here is CASSQHRGLGAEAFF. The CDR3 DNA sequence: TGTGCCAGCAGTCAACACAGGGGGCTAGGCGCTGAAGCTTTCTTT.

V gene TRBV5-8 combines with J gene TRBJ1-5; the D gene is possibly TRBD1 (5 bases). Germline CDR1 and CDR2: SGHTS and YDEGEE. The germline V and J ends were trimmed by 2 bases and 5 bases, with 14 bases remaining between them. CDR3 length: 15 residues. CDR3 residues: CASSFPGGGDQPQHF. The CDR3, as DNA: TGTGCCAGCAGCTTCCCAGGCGGGGGGGATCAGCCCCAGCATTTT.

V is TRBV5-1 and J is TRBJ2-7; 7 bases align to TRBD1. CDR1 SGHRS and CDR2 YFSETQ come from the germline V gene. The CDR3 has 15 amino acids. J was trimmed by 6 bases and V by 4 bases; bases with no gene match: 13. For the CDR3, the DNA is TGCGCCAGCAGCGCATACCTAAAGAAGGGGGCCGAGCAGTACTTC. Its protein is CASSAYLKKGAEQYF.

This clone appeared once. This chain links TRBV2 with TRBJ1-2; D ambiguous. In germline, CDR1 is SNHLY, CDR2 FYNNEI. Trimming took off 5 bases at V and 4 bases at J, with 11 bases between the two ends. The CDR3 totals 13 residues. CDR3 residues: CASSSDAGYGYTF. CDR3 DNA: TGTGCCAGCAGTTCGGACGCGGGCTATGGCTACACCTTC.